This entry concerns a single T cell receptor (beta chain). Its antigen is unidentified. The data are from a study of T cells after posttransplantation cyclophosphamide. Study-level findings and limits: Blood and skin or GI T cell repertoires showed limited TRB overlap. Later blood repertoires were often dominated by clones from the donor CD8+ memory compartment.

Assay used: immunoSEQ multiplex PCR; TCRdb lists only in-frame clones, some missing. The sample records about 10,000 clones, 95% to 99% being singletons. Peripheral blood was collected from the related graft donor on the marrow donation day. Cells defined as naive were viable CD3+CD4+ or CD3+CD8+ and CCR7+CD45RA+CD45RO-CD95-CD27+CD28+. Germline loops: CDR1 SEHNR, CDR2 FQNEAQ (reference sequence). This CDR3 has 14 residues. V was clipped by 5 bases and J by 9 bases, with 17 bases between them. The specimen sequenced was naive CD8+ T cells sorted from PBMCs. The receptor was isolated from a man aged 50 or older in good health, CMV-negative, and a related stem cell transplant donor. The V call is TRBV7-9, the J call TRBJ2-1, with D tentatively TRBD1 (6 bases). CDR3 residues: CASSPPVSRGEQFF. The CDR3, as DNA: TGTGCCAGCAGCCCACCAGTGAGCAGGGGTGAGCAGTTCTTC. Full variable domain (rest looked up from reference TRBV7-9 and TRBJ2-1): DTGVSQNPRHKITKRGQNVTFRCDPISEHNRLYWYRQTLGQGPEFLTYFQNEAQLEKSRLLSDRFSAERPKGSFSTLEIQRTEQGDSAMYLCASSPPVSRGEQFFGPGTRLTVL.